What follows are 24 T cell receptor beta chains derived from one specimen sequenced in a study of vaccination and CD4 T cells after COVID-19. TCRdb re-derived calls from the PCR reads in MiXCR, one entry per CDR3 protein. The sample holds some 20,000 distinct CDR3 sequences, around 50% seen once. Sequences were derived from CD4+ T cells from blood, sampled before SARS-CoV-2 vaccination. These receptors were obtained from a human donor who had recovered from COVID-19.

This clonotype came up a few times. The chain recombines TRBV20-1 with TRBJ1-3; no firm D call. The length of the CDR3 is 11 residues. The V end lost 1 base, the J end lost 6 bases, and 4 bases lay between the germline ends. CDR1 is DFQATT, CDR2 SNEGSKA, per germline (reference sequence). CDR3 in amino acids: CSARAENTIYF. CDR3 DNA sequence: TGCAGTGCTAGAGCAGAAAACACCATATATTTT.

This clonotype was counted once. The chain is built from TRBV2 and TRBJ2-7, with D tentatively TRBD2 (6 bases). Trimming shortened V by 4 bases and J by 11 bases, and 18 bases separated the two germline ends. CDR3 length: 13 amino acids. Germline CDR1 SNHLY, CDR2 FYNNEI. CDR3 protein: CASSVLEPGVEYF. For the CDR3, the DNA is TGTGCCAGCAGTGTACTCGAACCGGGAGTGGAGTACTTC. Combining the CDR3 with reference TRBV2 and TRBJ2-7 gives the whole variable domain EPEVTQTPSHQVTQMGQEVILRCVPISNHLYFYWYRQILGQKVEFLVSFYNNEISEKSEIFDDQFSVERPDGSNFTLKIRSTKLEDSAMYFCASSVLEPGVEYFGPGTRLTVT.

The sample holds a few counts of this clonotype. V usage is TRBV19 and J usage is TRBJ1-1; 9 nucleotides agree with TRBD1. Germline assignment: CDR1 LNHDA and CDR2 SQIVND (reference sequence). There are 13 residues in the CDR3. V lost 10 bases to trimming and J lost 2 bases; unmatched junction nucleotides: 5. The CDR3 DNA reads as TGTGCCACCGAGGGACAGGGAAACACTGAAGCTTTCTTT. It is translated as CATEGQGNTEAFF. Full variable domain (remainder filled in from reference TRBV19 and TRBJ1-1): DGGITQSPKYLFRKEGQNVTLSCEQNLNHDAMYWYRQDPGQGLRLIYYSQIVNDFQKGDIAEGYSVSREKKESFPLTVTSAQKNPTAFYLCATEGQGNTEAFFGQGTRLTVV.

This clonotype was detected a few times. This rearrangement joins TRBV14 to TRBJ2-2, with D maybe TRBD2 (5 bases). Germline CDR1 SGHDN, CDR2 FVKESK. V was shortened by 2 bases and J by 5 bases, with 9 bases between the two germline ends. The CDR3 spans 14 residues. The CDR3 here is CASSQLPGTGELFF. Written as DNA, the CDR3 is TGTGCCAGCAGCCAACTCCCGGGAACCGGGGAGCTGTTTTTT.

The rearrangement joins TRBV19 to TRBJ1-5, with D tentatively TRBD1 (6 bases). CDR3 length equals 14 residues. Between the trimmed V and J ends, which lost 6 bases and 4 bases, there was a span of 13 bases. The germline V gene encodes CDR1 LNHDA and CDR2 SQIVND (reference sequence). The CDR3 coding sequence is TGTGCCAGTAGCACTCTTGACAGGAATCAGCCCCAGCATTTT. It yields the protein CASSTLDRNQPQHF.

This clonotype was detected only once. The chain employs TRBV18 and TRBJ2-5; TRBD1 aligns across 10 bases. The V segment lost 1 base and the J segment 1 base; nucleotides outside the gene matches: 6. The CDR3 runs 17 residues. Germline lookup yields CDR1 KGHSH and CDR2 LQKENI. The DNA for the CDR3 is TGTGCCAGCTCACCACGACAGGGGGCCCTTTCCCAAGAGACCCAGTACTTC. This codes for CASSPRQGALSQETQYF. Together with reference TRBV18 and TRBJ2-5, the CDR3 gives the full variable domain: NAGVMQNPRHLVRRRGQEARLRCSPMKGHSHVYWYRQLPEEGLKFMVYLQKENIIDESGMPKERFSAEFPKEGPSILRIQQVVRGDSAAYFCASSPRQGALSQETQYFGPGTRLLVL.

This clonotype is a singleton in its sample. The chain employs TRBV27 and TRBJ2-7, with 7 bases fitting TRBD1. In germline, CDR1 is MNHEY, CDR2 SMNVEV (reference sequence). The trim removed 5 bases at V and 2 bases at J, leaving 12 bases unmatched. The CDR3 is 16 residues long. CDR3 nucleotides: TGTGCCAGCAGTCCAGGGGGAATTTTTAATCCCTACGAGCAGTACTTC. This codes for CASSPGGIFNPYEQYF.

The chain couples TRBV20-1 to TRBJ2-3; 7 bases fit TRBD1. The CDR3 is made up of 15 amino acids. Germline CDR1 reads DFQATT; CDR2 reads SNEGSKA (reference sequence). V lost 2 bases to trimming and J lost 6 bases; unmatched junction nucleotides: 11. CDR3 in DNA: TGCAGTGCTAGAATTTCGTCAGGGGGTTTGGATACGCAGTATTTT. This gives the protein CSARISSGGLDTQYF.

The CDR3 sequence is CASSIGGDPRVNTEAFF. Here the CDR3 DNA reads TGTGCCAGTAGTATCGGAGGAGACCCTCGGGTGAACACTGAAGCTTTCTTT. V usage is TRBV19 and J usage is TRBJ1-1; D is unresolved. The CDR3 runs to 17 residues. V was clipped by 3 bases and J by 0 bases, with 17 bases between them. Germline V gene data show CDR1 as LNHDA and CDR2 as SQIVND (reference sequence).

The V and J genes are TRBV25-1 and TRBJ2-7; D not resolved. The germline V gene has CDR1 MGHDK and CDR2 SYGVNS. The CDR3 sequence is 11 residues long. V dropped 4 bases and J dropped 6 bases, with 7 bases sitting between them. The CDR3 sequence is CASSAYGEQYF. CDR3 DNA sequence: TGTGCCAGCAGTGCATACGGCGAGCAGTACTTC.

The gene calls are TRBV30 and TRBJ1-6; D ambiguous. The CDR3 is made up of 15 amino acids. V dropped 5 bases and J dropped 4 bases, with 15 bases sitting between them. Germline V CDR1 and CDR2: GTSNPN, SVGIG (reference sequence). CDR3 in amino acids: CAWGLKRVYNSPLHF. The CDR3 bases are TGTGCCTGGGGCCTTAAACGGGTTTATAATTCACCCCTCCACTTT.

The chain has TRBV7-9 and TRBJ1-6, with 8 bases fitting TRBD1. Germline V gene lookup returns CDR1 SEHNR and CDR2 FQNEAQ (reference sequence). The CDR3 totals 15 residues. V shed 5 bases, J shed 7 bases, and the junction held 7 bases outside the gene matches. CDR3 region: CASSRGQGNNSPLHF. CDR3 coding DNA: TGTGCCAGCAGCCGAGGACAGGGAAACAATTCACCCCTCCACTTT.

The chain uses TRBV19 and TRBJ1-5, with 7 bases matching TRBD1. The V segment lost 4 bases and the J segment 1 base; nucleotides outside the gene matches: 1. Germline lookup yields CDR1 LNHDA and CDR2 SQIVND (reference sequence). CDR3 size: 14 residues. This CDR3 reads CASSTGGSNQPQHF. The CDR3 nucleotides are TGTGCCAGTAGTACAGGGGGAAGCAATCAGCCCCAGCATTTT.

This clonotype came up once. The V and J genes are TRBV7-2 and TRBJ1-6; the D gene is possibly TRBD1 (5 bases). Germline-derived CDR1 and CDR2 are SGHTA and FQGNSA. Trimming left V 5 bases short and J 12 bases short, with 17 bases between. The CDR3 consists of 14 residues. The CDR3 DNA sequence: TGTGCCAGCAGCCCTCGGGACGGTTCGAAACCCCTCCACTTT. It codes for CASSPRDGSKPLHF.

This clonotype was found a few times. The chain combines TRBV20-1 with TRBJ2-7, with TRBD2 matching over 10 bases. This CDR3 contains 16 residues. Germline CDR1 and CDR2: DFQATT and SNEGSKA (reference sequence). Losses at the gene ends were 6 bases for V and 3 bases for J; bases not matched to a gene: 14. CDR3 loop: CSAENSGTSDLYEQYF. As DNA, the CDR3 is TGCAGTGCGGAGAACTCCGGGACTAGCGATCTCTACGAGCAGTACTTC.

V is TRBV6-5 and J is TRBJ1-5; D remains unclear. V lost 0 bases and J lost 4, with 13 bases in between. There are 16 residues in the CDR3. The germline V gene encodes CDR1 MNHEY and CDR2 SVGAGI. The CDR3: CASSYSLPSENQPQHF. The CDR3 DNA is TGTGCCAGCAGTTACTCGCTTCCGTCGGAGAATCAGCCCCAGCATTTT.

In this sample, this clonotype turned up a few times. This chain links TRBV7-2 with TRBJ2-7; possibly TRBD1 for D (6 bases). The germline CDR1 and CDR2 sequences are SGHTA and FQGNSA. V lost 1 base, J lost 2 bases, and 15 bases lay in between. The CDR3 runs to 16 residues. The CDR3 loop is CASSLVLGQRTYEQYF. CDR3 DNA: TGTGCCAGCAGCTTAGTCTTAGGACAGCGAACCTACGAGCAGTACTTC.

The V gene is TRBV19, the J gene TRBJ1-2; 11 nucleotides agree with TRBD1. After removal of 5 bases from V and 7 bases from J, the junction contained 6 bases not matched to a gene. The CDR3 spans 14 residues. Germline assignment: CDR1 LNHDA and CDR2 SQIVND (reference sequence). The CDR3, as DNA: TGTGCCAGTAGTGACCCGGACAGGGGGCCTGGCTACACCTTC. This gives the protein CASSDPDRGPGYTF.

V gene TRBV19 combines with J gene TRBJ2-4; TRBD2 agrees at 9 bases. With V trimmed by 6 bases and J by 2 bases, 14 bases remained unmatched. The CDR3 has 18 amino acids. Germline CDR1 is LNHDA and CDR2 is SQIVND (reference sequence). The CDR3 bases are TGTGCCAGTAGGAGCCCCAGCGGGAGGTCCCGCACCAAAAACATTCAGTACTTC. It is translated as CASRSPSGRSRTKNIQYF.

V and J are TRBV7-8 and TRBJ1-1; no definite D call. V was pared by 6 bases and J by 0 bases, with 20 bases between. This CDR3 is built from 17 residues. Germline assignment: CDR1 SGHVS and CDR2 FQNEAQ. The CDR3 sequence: CASRGSLTTPMNTEAFF. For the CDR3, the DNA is TGTGCCAGCAGAGGGTCGCTCACGACCCCCATGAACACTGAAGCTTTCTTT.

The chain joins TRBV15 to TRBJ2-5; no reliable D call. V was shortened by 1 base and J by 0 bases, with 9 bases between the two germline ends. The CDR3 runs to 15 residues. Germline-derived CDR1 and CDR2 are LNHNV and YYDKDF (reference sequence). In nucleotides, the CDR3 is TGTGCCACCAGCAGAGCCGCCAGTAACCAAGAGACCCAGTACTTC. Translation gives CATSRAASNQETQYF.

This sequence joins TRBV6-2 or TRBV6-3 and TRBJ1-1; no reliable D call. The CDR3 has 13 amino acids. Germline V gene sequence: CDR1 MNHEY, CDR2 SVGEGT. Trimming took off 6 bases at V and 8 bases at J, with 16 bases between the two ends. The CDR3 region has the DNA TGTGCCAGCAGATCAGAACCCCGGAAGGAAGCTTTCTTT. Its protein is CASRSEPRKEAFF.

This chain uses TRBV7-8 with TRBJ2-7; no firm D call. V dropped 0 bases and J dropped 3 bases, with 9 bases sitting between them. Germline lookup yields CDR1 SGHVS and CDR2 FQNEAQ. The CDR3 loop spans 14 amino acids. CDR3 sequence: CASSLAGRFYEQYF. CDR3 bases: TGTGCCAGCAGCTTAGCGGGAAGATTCTACGAGCAGTACTTC.

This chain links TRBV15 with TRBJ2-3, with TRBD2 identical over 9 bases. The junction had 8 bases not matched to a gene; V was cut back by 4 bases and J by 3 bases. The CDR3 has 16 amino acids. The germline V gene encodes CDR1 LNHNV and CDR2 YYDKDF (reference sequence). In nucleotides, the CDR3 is TGTGCCACCAGCACCTTAGCGGGAGCTTTTACAGATACGCAGTATTTT. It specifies CATSTLAGAFTDTQYF. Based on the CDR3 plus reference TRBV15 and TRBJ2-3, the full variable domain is DAMVIQNPRYQVTQFGKPVTLSCSQTLNHNVMYWYQQKSSQAPKLLFHYYDKDFNNEADTPDNFQSRRPNTSFCFLDIRSPGLGDTAMYLCATSTLAGAFTDTQYFGPGTRLTVL.